This TCR beta chain was recovered during a study of blood T cell repertoires in COVID-19. Trimming shortened V by 8 bases and J by 0 bases, and 13 bases separated the two germline ends. Looked up from germline, CDR1 is LNHDA and CDR2 is SQIVND (reference sequence). The CDR3 is 14 amino acids. Seattle enrolled patients during active infection and tracked them longitudinally. Here immunoSEQ multiplex PCR was the method, and the copy in TCRdb shows in-frame clones only, minus some. The sample has roughly 200,000 clones, roughly 84% seen once. The sample comprised peripheral blood. This TCR was recovered from a person aged 65-85 years with COVID-19, enrolled during active disease. The rearrangement joins TRBV19 to TRBJ1-1; possibly TRBD1 for D (6 bases). CDR3 amino acids: CASHPRDMNTEAFF. CDR3 DNA: TGTGCCAGTCACCCGAGGGACATGAACACTGAAGCTTTCTTT. Filled out from reference TRBV19 and TRBJ1-1, the complete variable domain reads DGGITQSPKYLFRKEGQNVTLSCEQNLNHDAMYWYRQDPGQGLRLIYYSQIVNDFQKGDIAEGYSVSREKKESFPLTVTSAQKNPTAFYLCASHPRDMNTEAFFGQGTRLTVV.